The present TCR beta chain was sequenced within a study of blood T cell repertoires in COVID-19. Looking at the study overall: The United States, Italy and Spain supplied acute and convalescent COVID-19 samples. From T cells, B-cell-depleted T cells, or PBMCs came the material, which was cDNA or gDNA.

Per the original methods: Amplification of reference gene primers was used by the study to estimate nucleated cell counts. TCRdb's table, derived via immunoSEQ multiplex PCR, lists solely in-frame clones and lacks some. That table gives V, J and clone size, and the DNA gave D and trimming. The sample has 240,000 or so clones, 88% seen once. Looked up from germline, CDR1 is GTSNPN and CDR2 is SVGIG (reference sequence). There are 18 residues in the CDR3. The V end was cut by 2 bases, the J end by 2 bases, with 21 bases between. V is TRBV30 and J is TRBJ2-2; perhaps TRBD1 as D (6 bases). The sequenced sample consisted of peripheral blood. The sequence was obtained from a woman in her 40s who had recovered from COVID-19. CDR3 sequence (DNA): TGTGCCTGGAGTTCTCCCCCGAGAGGGGGACCAAACACCGGGGAGCTGTTTTTT. It encodes CAWSSPPRGGPNTGELFF. The complete variable domain, with remaining parts taken from reference TRBV30 and TRBJ2-2, reads SQTIHQWPATLVQPVGSPLSLECTVEGTSNPNLYWYRQAAGRGLQLLFYSVGIGQISSEVPQNLSASRPQDRQFILSSKKLLLSDSGFYLCAWSSPPRGGPNTGELFFGEGSRLTVL.